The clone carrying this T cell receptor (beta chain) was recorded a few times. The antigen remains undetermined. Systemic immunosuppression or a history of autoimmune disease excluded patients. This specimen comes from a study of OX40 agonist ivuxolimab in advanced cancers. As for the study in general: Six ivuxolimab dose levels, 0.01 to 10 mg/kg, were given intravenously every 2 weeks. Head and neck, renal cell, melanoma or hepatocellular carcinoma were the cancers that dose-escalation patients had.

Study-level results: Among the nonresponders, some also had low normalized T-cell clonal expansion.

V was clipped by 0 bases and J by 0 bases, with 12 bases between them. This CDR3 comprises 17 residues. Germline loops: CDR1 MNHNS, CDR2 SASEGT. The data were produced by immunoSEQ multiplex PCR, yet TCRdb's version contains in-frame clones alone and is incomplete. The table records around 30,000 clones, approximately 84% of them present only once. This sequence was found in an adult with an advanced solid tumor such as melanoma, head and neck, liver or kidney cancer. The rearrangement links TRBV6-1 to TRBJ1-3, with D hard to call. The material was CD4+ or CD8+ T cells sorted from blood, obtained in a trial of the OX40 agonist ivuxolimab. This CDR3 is CASSEAEWSPSGNTIYF. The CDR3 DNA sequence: TGTGCCAGCAGTGAAGCGGAGTGGAGCCCCTCTGGAAACACCATATATTTT.